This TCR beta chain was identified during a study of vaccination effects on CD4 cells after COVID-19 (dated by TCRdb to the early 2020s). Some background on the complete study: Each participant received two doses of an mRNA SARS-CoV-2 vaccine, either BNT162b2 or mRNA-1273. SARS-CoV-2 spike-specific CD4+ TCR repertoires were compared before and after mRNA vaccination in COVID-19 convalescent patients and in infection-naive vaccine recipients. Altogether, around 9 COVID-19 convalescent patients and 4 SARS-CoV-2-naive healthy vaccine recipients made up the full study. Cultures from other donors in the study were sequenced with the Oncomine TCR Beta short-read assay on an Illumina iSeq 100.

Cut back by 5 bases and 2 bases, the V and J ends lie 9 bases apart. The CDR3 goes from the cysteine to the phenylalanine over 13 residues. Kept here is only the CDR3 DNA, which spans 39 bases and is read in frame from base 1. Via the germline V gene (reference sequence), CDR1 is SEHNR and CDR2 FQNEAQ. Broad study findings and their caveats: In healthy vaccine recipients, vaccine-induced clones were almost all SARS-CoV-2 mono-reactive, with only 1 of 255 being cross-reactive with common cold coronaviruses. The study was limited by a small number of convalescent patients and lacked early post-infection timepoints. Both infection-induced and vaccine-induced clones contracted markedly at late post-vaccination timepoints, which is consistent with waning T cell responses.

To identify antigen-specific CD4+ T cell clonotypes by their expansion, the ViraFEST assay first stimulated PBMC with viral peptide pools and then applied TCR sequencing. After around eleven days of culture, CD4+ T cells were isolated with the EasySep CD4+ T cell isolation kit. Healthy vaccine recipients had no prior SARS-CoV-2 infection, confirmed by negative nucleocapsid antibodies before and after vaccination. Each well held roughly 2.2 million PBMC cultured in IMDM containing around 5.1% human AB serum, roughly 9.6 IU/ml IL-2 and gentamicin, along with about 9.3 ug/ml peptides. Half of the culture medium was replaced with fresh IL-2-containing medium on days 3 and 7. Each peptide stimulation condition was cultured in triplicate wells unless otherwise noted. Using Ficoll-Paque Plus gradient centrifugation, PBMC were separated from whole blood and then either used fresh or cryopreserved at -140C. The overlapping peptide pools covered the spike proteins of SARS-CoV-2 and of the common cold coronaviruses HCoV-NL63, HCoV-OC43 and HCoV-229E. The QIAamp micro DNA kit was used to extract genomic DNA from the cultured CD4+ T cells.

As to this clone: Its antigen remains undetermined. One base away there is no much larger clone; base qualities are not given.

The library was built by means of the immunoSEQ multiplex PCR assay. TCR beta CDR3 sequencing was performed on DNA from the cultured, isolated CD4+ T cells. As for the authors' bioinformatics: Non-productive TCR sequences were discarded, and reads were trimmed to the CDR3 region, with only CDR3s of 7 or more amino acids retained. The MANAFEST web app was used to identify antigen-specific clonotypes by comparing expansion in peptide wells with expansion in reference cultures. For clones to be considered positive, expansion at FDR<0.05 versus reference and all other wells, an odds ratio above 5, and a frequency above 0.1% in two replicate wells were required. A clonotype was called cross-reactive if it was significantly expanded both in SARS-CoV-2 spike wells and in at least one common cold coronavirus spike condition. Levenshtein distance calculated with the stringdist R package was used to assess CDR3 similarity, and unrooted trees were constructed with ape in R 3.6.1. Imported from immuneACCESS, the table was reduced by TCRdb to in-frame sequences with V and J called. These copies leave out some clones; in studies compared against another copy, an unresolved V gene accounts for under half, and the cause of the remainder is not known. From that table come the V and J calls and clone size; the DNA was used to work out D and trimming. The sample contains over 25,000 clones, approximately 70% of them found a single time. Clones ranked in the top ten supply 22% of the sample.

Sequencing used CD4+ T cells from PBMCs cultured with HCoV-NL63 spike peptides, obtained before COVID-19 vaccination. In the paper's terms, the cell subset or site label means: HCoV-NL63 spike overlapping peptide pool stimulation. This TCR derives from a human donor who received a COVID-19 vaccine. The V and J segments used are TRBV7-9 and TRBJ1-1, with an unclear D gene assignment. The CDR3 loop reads CASSAGKNTEAFF. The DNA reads TGTGCCAGCAGCGCCGGGAAAAACACTGAAGCTTTCTTT.